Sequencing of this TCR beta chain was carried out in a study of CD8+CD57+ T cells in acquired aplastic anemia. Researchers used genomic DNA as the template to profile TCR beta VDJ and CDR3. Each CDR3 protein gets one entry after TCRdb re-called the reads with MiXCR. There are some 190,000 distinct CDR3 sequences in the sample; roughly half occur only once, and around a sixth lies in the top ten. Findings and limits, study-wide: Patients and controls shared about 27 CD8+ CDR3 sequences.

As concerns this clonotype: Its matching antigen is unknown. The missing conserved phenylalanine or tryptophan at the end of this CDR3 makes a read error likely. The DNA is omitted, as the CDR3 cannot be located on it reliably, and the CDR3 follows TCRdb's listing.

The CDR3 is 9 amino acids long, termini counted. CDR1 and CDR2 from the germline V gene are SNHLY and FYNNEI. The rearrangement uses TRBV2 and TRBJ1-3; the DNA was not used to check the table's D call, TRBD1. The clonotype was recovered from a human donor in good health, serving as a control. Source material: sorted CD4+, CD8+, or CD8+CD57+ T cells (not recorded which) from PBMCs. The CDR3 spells CASRVQGFL.